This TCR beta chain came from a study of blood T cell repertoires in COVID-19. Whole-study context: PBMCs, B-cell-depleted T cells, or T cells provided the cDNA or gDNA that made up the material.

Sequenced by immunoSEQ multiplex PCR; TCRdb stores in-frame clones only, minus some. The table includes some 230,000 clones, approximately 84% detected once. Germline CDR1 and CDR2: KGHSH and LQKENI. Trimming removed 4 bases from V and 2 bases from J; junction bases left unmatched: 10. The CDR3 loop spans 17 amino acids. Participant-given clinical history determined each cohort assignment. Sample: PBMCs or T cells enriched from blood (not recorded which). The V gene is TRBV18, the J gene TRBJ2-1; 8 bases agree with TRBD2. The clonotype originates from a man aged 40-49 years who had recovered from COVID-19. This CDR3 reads CASSQSISGIAYNEQFF. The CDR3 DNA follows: TGTGCCAGCTCACAATCCATTAGCGGGATCGCCTACAATGAGCAGTTCTTC.